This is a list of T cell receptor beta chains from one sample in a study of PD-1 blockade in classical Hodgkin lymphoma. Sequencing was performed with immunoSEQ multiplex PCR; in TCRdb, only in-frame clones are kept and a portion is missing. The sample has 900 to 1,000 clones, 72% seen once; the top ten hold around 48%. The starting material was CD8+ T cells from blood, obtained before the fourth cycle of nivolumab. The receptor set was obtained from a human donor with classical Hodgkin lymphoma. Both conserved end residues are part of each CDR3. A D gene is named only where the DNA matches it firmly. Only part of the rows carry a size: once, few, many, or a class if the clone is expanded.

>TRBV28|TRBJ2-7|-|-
CASSVLSGSYEQYF
TGTGCCAGCAGTGTCCTGTCGGGCAGCTACGAGCAGTACTTC
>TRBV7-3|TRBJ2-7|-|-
CASSLKNNESSYEQYF
TGTGCCAGCAGCTTAAAAAATAACGAAAGCTCCTACGAGCAGTACTTC
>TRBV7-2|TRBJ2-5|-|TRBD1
CASSPLTGGWETQYF
TGTGCCAGCAGCCCCCTGACAGGGGGCTGGGAGACCCAGTACTTC
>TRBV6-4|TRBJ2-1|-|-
CASSPGEYNEQFF
TGTGCCAGCAGCCCGGGGGAGTACAATGAGCAGTTCTTC
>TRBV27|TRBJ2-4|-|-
CASSLSGEKNIQYF
TGTGCCAGCAGTTTATCAGGGGAAAAAAACATTCAGTACTTC
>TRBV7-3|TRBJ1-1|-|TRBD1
CASSLGGLGVTEAFF
TGTGCCAGCAGCCTAGGGGGCCTCGGCGTCACTGAAGCTTTCTTT
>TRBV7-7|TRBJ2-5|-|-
CASTNRDDKYF
TGTGCCAGTACAAACCGGGACGACAAGTACTTC
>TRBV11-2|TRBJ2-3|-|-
CASSLARQTSFTDTQYF
TGTGCCAGCAGCTTAGCTAGACAGACCTCCTTCACAGATACGCAGTATTTT
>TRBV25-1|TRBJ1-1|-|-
CASSEGGGSTEAFF
TGTGCCAGCAGTGAAGGTGGTGGGAGCACTGAAGCTTTCTTT
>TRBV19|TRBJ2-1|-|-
CASSIDHYNEQFF
TGTGCCAGTAGTATAGACCACTACAATGAGCAGTTCTTC
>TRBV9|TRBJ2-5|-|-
CASSVGTSAEETQYF
TGTGCCAGCAGCGTAGGGACAAGCGCTGAAGAGACCCAGTACTTC
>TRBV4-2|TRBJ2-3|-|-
CASSPLSPGQPHTDTQYF
TGTGCCAGCAGTCCTCTAAGCCCCGGACAGCCACACACAGATACGCAGTATTTT
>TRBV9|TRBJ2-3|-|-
CASNTDSDTQYF
TGTGCCAGCAATACGGATTCAGATACGCAGTATTTT
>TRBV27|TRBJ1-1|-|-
CASSLYPWDANTEAFF
TGTGCCAGCAGTTTATACCCGTGGGATGCGAACACTGAAGCTTTCTTT
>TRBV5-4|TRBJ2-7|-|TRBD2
CASRRTSLGEQYF
TGTGCCAGCAGACGGACTAGCCTGGGCGAGCAGTACTTC
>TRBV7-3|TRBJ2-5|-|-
CASAYGQGSQETQYF
TGTGCCAGCGCATATGGTCAGGGTTCCCAAGAGACCCAGTACTTC
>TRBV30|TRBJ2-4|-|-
CAWSPSEILIAKNIQYF
TGTGCCTGGAGTCCGTCGGAGATTTTGATAGCCAAAAACATTCAGTACTTC
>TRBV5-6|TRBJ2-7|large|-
CASSLANGPEQYF
TGTGCCAGCAGCTTGGCCAATGGACCCGAGCAGTACTTC
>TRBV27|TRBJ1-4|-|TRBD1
CASSLRGGAANEKLFF
TGTGCCAGCAGTTTAAGAGGGGGCGCAGCTAATGAAAAACTGTTTTTT
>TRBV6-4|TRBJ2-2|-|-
CASSDSATGELFF
TGTGCCAGCAGTGACTCGGCAACCGGGGAGCTGTTTTTT
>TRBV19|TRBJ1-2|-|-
CASTGVGSYYGYTF
TGTGCCAGTACTGGAGTGGGTTCATACTATGGCTACACCTTC
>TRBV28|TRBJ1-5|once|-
CASNRGGGREGNQPQHF
TGTGCCAGCAATAGGGGCGGGGGGCGTGAAGGCAATCAGCCCCAGCATTTT
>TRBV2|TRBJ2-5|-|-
CARKEIGDLGETQYF
TGTGCCAGAAAGGAGATCGGGGACCTGGGGGAGACCCAGTACTTC
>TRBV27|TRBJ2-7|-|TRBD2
CASSLYHGTTAEQYF
TGTGCCAGCAGTTTATATCACGGGACTACAGCCGAGCAGTACTTC
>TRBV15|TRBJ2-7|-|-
CATSSDPPGAYEQYF
TGTGCCACCAGCAGCGACCCCCCGGGGGCCTACGAGCAGTACTTC
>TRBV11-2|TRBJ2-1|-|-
CASSLDLHEQFF
TGTGCCAGCAGCTTAGATCTCCATGAGCAGTTCTTC
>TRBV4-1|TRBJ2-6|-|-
CASSPALGGGAGANVLTF
TGCGCCAGCAGCCCTGCCCTTGGAGGGGGCGCTGGGGCCAACGTCCTGACTTTC
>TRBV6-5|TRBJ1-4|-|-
CASTLGQSTNEKLFF
TGTGCCAGCACCCTTGGACAGTCAACTAATGAAAAACTGTTTTTT
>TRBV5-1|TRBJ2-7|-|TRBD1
CASSPPGQTYEQYF
TGCGCCAGCAGCCCGCCGGGACAGACTTACGAGCAGTACTTC
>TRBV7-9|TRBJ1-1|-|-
CASSLGQVGAFF
TGTGCCAGCAGCTTAGGGCAGGTGGGAGCTTTCTTT
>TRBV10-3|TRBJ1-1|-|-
CAHQGGTRTEAFF
TGTGCCCACCAAGGAGGGACGAGAACTGAAGCTTTCTTT
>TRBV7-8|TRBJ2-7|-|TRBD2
CASSIGLAGGFYEQYF
TGTGCCAGCAGCATAGGACTAGCGGGTGGCTTCTACGAGCAGTACTTC
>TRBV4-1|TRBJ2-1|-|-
CASSQELGSQLEQFF
TGCGCCAGCAGCCAAGAACTAGGTTCACAATTAGAGCAGTTCTTC
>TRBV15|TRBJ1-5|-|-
CATSRNPSPPRDRPQHF
TGTGCCACCAGCAGAAACCCTTCCCCACCGCGAGATCGGCCCCAGCATTTT
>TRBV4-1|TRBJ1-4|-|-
CASSQLLVVEKLFF
TGCGCCAGCAGCCAGTTACTGGTGGTTGAAAAACTGTTTTTT
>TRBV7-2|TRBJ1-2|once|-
CASSLVTGNIGYGYTF
TGTGCCAGCAGCCTTGTAACGGGGAATATTGGATATGGCTACACCTTC
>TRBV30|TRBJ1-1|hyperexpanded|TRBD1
CAWNRGSVDTEAFF
TGTGCCTGGAACAGGGGCTCGGTCGACACTGAAGCTTTCTTT
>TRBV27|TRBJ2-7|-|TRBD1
CASRPQGYSYEQYF
TGTGCCAGCAGGCCACAGGGGTACTCCTACGAGCAGTACTTC
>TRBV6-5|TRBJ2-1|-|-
CASSYGTPNNEQFF
TGTGCCAGCAGTTACGGGACGCCTAACAATGAGCAGTTCTTC
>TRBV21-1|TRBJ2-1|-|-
CASSRPSGRYGEQFF
TGTGCCAGCAGCCGGCCTAGCGGGAGGTACGGTGAGCAGTTCTTC
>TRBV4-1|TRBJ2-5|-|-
CASSQWQVGETQYF
TGCGCCAGCAGCCAATGGCAGGTCGGAGAGACCCAGTACTTC
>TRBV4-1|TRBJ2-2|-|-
CASSQDPADTGELFF
TGCGCCAGCAGCCAAGATCCAGCAGATACCGGGGAGCTGTTTTTT
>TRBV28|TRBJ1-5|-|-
CASSSFPGQSNQPQHF
TGTGCCAGCAGTTCTTTCCCCGGGCAGAGCAATCAGCCCCAGCATTTT
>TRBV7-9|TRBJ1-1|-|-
CASSGRTAFEAFF
TGTGCCAGCAGCGGCCGCACAGCGTTTGAAGCTTTCTTT
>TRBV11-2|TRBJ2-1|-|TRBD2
CASSLASSGRASGEQFF
TGTGCCAGCAGCTTAGCCTCTAGCGGGAGGGCCTCTGGTGAGCAGTTCTTC
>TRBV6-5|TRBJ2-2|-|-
CASSSGDTGELFF
TGTGCCAGCAGTTCGGGAGACACCGGGGAGCTGTTTTTT
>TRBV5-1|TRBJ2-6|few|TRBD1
CASSDRERTGANVLTF
TGCGCCAGCAGCGACAGGGAACGCACAGGGGCCAACGTCCTGACTTTC
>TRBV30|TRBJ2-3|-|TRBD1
CALNRGLGTDTQYF
TGTGCCTTAAACAGGGGGCTGGGCACAGATACGCAGTATTTT
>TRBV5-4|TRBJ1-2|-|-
CASSSSGTSPYGYTF
TGTGCCAGCAGCTCCTCCGGGACATCTCCCTATGGCTACACCTTC
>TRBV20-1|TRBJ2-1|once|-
CSARLRDEQFF
TGCAGTGCTAGATTGCGGGATGAGCAGTTCTTC
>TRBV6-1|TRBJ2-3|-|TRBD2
CASSEVSGSTDTQYF
TGTGCCAGCAGTGAGGTTAGCGGGAGCACAGATACGCAGTATTTT
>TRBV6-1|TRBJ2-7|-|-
CASSERGGPEQYF
TGTGCCAGCAGTGAACGAGGAGGTCCCGAGCAGTACTTC